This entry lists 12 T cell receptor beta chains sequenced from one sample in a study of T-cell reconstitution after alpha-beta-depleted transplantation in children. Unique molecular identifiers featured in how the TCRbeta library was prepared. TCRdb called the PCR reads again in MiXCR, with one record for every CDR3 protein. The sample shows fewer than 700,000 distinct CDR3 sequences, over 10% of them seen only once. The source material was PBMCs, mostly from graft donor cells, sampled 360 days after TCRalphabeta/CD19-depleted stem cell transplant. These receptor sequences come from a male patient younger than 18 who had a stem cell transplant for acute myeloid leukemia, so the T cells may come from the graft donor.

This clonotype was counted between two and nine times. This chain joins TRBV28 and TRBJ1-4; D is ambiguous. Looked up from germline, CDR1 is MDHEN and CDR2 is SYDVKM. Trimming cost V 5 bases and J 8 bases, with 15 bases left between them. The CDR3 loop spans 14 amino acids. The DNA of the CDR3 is TGTGCCAGCAGTATCCATGGAAGTTGGGAAAAACTGTTTTTT. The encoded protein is CASSIHGSWEKLFF.

This chain's CDR3 is CASSFRAGENPNEKLFF. The CDR3 DNA follows: TGTGCCAGCAGTTTTCGGGCAGGGGAAAATCCTAATGAAAAACTGTTTTTT. This chain links TRBV12-3 or TRBV12-4 with TRBJ1-4; perhaps TRBD1 as D (6 bases). The germline V and J ends were trimmed by 3 bases and 3 bases, with 17 bases remaining between them. The CDR3 is 17 amino acids.

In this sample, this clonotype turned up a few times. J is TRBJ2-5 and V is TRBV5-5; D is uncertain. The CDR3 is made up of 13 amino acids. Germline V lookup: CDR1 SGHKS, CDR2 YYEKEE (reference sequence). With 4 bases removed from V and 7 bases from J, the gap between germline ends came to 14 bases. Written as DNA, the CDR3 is TGTGCCAGCAGCGACGGACCCATGGGGACCCAGTACTTC. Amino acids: CASSDGPMGTQYF.

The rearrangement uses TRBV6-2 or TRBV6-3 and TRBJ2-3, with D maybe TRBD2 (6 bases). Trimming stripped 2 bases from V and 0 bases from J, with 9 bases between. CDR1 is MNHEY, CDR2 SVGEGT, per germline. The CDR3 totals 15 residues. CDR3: CASSYGGISTDTQYF. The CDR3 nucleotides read TGTGCCAGCAGTTACGGCGGGATTAGCACAGATACGCAGTATTTT.

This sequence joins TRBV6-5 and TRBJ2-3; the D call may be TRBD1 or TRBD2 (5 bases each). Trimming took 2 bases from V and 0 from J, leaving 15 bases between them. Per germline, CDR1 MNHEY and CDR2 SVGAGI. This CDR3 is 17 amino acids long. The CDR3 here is CASSYGGRGTSTDTQYF. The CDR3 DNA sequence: TGTGCCAGCAGTTACGGGGGACGGGGAACTAGCACAGATACGCAGTATTTT.

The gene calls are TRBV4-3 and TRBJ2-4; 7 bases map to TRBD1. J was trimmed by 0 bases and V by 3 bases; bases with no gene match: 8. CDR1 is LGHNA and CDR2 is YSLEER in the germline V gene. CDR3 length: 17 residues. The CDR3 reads CASSQGTVLLAKNIQYF. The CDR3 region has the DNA TGCGCCAGCAGCCAGGGGACAGTCCTCTTAGCCAAAAACATTCAGTACTTC.

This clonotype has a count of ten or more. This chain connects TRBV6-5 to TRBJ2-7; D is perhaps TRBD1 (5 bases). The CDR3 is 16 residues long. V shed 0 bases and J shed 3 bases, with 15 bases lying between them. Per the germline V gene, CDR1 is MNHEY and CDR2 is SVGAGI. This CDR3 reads CASSYSIWGRHYEQYF. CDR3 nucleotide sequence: TGTGCCAGCAGTTACTCGATATGGGGCCGGCACTACGAGCAGTACTTC.

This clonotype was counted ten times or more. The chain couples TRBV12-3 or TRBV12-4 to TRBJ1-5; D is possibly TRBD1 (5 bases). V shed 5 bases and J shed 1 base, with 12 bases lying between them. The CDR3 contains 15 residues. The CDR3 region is CASSAPGTSNQPQHF. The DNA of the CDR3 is TGTGCCAGCAGTGCCCCCGGGACGAGCAATCAGCCCCAGCATTTT.

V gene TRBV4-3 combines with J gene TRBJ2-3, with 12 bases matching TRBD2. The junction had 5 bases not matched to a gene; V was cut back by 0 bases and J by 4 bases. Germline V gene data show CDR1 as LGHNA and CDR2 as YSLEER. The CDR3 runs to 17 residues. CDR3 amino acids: CASSQETSGSWADTQYF. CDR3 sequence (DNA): TGCGCCAGCAGCCAAGAGACTAGCGGGAGTTGGGCAGATACGCAGTATTTT.

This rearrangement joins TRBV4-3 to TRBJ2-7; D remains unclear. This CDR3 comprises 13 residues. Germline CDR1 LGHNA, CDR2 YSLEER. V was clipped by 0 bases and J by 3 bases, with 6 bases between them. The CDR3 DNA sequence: TGCGCCAGCAGCCAAGACGGAAACTACGAGCAGTACTTC. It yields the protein CASSQDGNYEQYF.

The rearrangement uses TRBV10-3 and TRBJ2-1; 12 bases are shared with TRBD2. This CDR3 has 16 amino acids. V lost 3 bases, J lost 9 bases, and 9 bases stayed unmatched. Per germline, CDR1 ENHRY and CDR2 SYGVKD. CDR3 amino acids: CAISDKLAGGRTEQFF. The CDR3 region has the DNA TGTGCCATCAGTGACAAACTAGCGGGAGGCCGTACTGAGCAGTTCTTC.

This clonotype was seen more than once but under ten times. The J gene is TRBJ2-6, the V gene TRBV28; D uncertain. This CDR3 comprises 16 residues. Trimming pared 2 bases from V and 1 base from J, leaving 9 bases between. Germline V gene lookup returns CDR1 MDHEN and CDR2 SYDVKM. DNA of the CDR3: TGTGCCAGCAGTTTAGAGCTCCAATCTGGGGCCAACGTCCTGACTTTC. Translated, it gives CASSLELQSGANVLTF. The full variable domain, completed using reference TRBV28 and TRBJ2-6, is DVKVTQSSRYLVKRTGEKVFLECVQDMDHENMFWYRQDPGLGLRLIYFSYDVKMKEKGDIPEGYSVSREKKERFSLILESASTNQTSMYLCASSLELQSGANVLTFGAGSRLTVL.